The 24 T cell receptor beta chains listed next were all sequenced from one sample in a study of chemoradiotherapy in HPV16-positive cancers. Assay used: immunoSEQ multiplex PCR; TCRdb lists only in-frame clones, some missing. The sample shows tens of thousands of clones, roughly 66% of them seen only once. Sample collection was performed from a patient who underwent chemoradiotherapy. These receptors all come from a human donor with HPV-associated anogenital cancer.

This chain uses TRBV4-2 with TRBJ1-4, with 7 bases lining up with TRBD1. The J segment lost 11 bases and the V segment lost 0 bases, leaving 9 bases of the junction unmatched. Germline-derived CDR1 and CDR2 are LGHNA and YNFKEQ. The CDR3 totals 15 residues. CDR3 coding DNA: TGTGCCAGCAGCCAAGAAGGCAGGGGGTTTAAGAAACTGTTTTTT. Translation: CASSQEGRGFKKLFF.

The table lists this clone with a few counts. The chain carries TRBV5-5 and TRBJ1-5; the D is unclear. V was pared by 0 bases and J by 9 bases, with 13 bases between. CDR3 length: 14 amino acids. Germline loops: CDR1 SGHKS, CDR2 YYEKEE (reference sequence). The CDR3 region is CASSLERIFSPQHF. CDR3 nucleotide sequence: TGTGCCAGCAGCTTGGAAAGAATATTTTCGCCCCAGCATTTT.

The chain joins TRBV7-3 to TRBJ2-2, with 7 bases that match TRBD1. The CDR3 length is 15 residues. Germline CDR1 is SGHTA and CDR2 is FQGTGA. Trimming cost V 5 bases and J 5 bases; bases outside gene matches: 8. The CDR3 reads CASSPDRERTGELFF. CDR3 DNA: TGTGCCAGCAGCCCAGACAGGGAACGGACCGGGGAGCTGTTTTTT.

This sequence joins TRBV6-6 and TRBJ1-4; 8 bases map to TRBD1. The CDR3 sequence is 14 residues long. CDR1 and CDR2 (germline): MNHNY, SVGAGI (reference sequence). V dropped 6 bases and J dropped 2; count of bases not matched to a gene: 2. CDR3 in amino acids: CASRDRATNEKLFF. In nucleotides, the CDR3 is TGTGCCAGCAGGGACAGGGCGACTAATGAAAAACTGTTTTTT.

J is TRBJ1-2 and V is TRBV18; D call uncertain. V was shortened by 0 bases and J by 8 bases, with 10 bases between the two germline ends. Germline values: CDR1 KGHSH, CDR2 LQKENI. The CDR3 covers 13 residues. In DNA, the CDR3 is TGTGCCAGCTCACCACCGTTTGGGGTCGGCTACACCTTC. The encoded protein is CASSPPFGVGYTF.

V and J are TRBV28 and TRBJ2-7; D not certain. This CDR3 spans 14 amino acids. V was clipped by 8 bases and J by 0 bases, with 14 bases between them. In germline, CDR1 is MDHEN, CDR2 SYDVKM. The CDR3 DNA follows: TGTGCCAGCCTCCCGCGACACCGCTCCTACGAGCAGTACTTC. Translated: CASLPRHRSYEQYF.

The chain uses TRBV19 and TRBJ1-1; D possibly corresponds to TRBD1 (6 bases). There are 14 residues in the CDR3. CDR1 and CDR2 (germline): LNHDA, SQIVND (reference sequence). Trimming took 7 bases from V and 5 from J, leaving 17 bases between them. CDR3 loop: CASTDRLRLTEAFF. The CDR3, as DNA: TGTGCCAGTACCGACAGGTTACGCCTAACTGAAGCTTTCTTT.

The V call is TRBV6-6, the J call TRBJ2-7, with a possible D match to TRBD1 (5 bases). This CDR3 comprises 15 residues. V was cut by 5 bases and J by 0 bases, with 14 bases left in between. Germline-derived CDR1 and CDR2 are MNHNY and SVGAGI (reference sequence). The CDR3 DNA sequence: TGTGCCAGCAGTCCAAGAAGCGACAGCTCCTACGAGCAGTACTTC. Its protein is CASSPRSDSSYEQYF.

The J gene is TRBJ2-3, the V gene TRBV30; 12 nucleotides agree with TRBD2. V lost 1 base and J lost 3; bases outside the gene matches: 8. Germline CDR1 reads GTSNPN; CDR2 reads SVGIG (reference sequence). The length of the CDR3 is 17 residues. CDR3 DNA: TGTGCCTGGAGTGCCCCGACTAGCGGGGGAGGAACAGATACGCAGTATTTT. Translating it yields CAWSAPTSGGGTDTQYF.

V usage is TRBV7-2 and J usage is TRBJ2-5; tentatively, D is TRBD1 or TRBD2 (5 bases each). Germline CDR1 reads SGHTA; CDR2 reads FQGNSA. V lost 1 base, J lost 1 base, and 10 bases lay in between. The CDR3 has 15 residues. CDR3 protein: CASSLGGSGQETQYF. The DNA for the CDR3 is TGTGCCAGCAGCTTAGGGGGGAGCGGCCAAGAGACCCAGTACTTC.

The rearrangement joins TRBV7-3 to TRBJ2-3; the D gene could be TRBD1 or TRBD2 (6 bases each). CDR3 size: 15 residues. The germline CDR1 and CDR2 sequences are SGHTA and FQGTGA. V lost 5 bases and J 1 base, leaving 13 bases between the germline ends. CDR3 protein: CASSPGAGGTDTQYF. The CDR3 bases are TGTGCCAGCAGCCCGGGGGCAGGGGGCACAGATACGCAGTATTTT.

The chain joins TRBV7-2 to TRBJ2-3; TRBD2 aligns across 8 bases. Germline V CDR1 and CDR2: SGHTA, FQGNSA. This CDR3 is 16 amino acids long. V was pared by 5 bases and J by 3 bases, with 10 bases of the junction left unmatched. CDR3 DNA sequence: TGTGCCAGCAGCCCGAATCAGCGGGAGATTACAGATACGCAGTATTTT. Encoded protein: CASSPNQREITDTQYF.

In this sample, this clone turned up a few times. The genes are TRBV7-3 and TRBJ1-5; TRBD1 matches 9 bases. V lost 5 bases to trimming and J lost 6 bases; unmatched junction nucleotides: 11. Germline CDR1 reads SGHTA; CDR2 reads FQGTGA. This CDR3 region has 16 residues. The CDR3 DNA sequence: TGTGCCAGCAGCCCACCGGACAGGGGAGGTAGTCAGCCCCAGCATTTT. Protein: CASSPPDRGGSQPQHF.

The gene calls are TRBV5-6 and TRBJ2-7, with D maybe TRBD2 (5 bases). Germline CDR1 is SGHDT and CDR2 is YYEEEE. V lost 2 bases to trimming and J lost 2 bases, with 11 bases between them. This CDR3 region has 14 residues. CDR3 bases: TGTGCCAGCAGCTTTGAGGGCAGCCCCTACGAGCAGTACTTC. It yields the protein CASSFEGSPYEQYF.

V and J are TRBV29-1 and TRBJ2-7; 9 nucleotides agree with TRBD1. Per the germline V gene, CDR1 is SQVTM and CDR2 is ANQGSEA. CDR3 length: 15 residues. V gave up 2 bases and J gave up 5 bases; unmatched junction bases: 10. CDR3 amino acids: CSVELTGTGRNEQYF. The CDR3 DNA is TGCAGCGTTGAACTAACCGGGACAGGGAGAAACGAGCAGTACTTC.

The chain uses TRBV30 and TRBJ1-4; 8 positions agree with TRBD1. Germline V gene lookup returns CDR1 GTSNPN and CDR2 SVGIG (reference sequence). The CDR3 has 17 residues. V gave up 2 bases and J gave up 4 bases; unmatched junction bases: 12. The CDR3 DNA reads TGTGCCTGGAGTACCGCCGTCTGGACAGGGAGTAATGAAAAACTGTTTTTT. As protein: CAWSTAVWTGSNEKLFF.

The rearrangement uses TRBV5-4 and TRBJ2-7, with TRBD1 matching over 9 bases. CDR1 is SGHNT and CDR2 is YYREEE in the germline V gene (reference sequence). The length of the CDR3 is 15 residues. The V and J ends lost 5 bases and 9 bases, in that order; junction bases with no gene match: 15. CDR3 amino acids: CASSYTGTGSVLQYF. The CDR3 DNA reads TGTGCCAGCAGTTACACCGGGACAGGGAGCGTTTTGCAGTACTTC.

The chain has TRBV6-1 and TRBJ1-1; TRBD1 aligns across 7 bases. After removal of 3 bases from V and 5 bases from J, the junction contained 9 bases not matched to a gene. This CDR3 is 15 amino acids long. The V gene's germline CDR1 is MNHNS and CDR2 SASEGT. The CDR3 bases are TGTGCCAGCAGTGAGCTGACAGGGCCCGGGACTGAAGCTTTCTTT. Translating it yields CASSELTGPGTEAFF.

The chain couples TRBV19 to TRBJ1-5; D unclear. CDR3 length: 12 residues. Trimming shortened V by 6 bases and J by 5 bases, and 8 bases separated the two germline ends. The germline V gene encodes CDR1 LNHDA and CDR2 SQIVND (reference sequence). This CDR3 reads CASRKGYQPQHF. The CDR3 coding sequence is TGTGCCAGTAGGAAAGGTTATCAGCCCCAGCATTTT.

This clone showed up just a few times. V is TRBV2 and J is TRBJ2-1; 12 nucleotides match TRBD1. Trimming removed 6 bases from V and 6 bases from J; junction bases left unmatched: 3. Germline values: CDR1 SNHLY, CDR2 FYNNEI. This CDR3 comprises 14 residues. The CDR3: CASRGQGASNEQFF. The CDR3 DNA follows: TGTGCCAGCAGGGGACAGGGGGCAAGCAATGAGCAGTTCTTC. The whole variable domain, remainder taken from reference TRBV2 and TRBJ2-1, is EPEVTQTPSHQVTQMGQEVILRCVPISNHLYFYWYRQILGQKVEFLVSFYNNEISEKSEIFDDQFSVERPDGSNFTLKIRSTKLEDSAMYFCASRGQGASNEQFFGPGTRLTVL.

This sequence joins TRBV4-3 and TRBJ2-1; possible D gene TRBD1, 6 bases. The V and J ends lost 0 bases and 0 bases respectively, with 24 bases between them. Germline-derived CDR1 and CDR2 are LGHNA and YSLEER. This CDR3 comprises 21 residues. CDR3 nucleotide sequence: TGCGCCAGCAGCCAAGAATTAGCAATGGCCGGACAGCTTCTCTCCTACAATGAGCAGTTCTTC. Protein: CASSQELAMAGQLLSYNEQFF.

This chain joins TRBV5-5 and TRBJ2-5; 10 bases are a match to TRBD1. The CDR3 loop spans 16 amino acids. Trimming took 3 bases from V and 2 from J; bases not matched to a gene: 7. Germline V gene lookup returns CDR1 SGHKS and CDR2 YYEKEE (reference sequence). CDR3 amino acids: CASSSRQGAGQETQYF. Written as DNA, the CDR3 is TGTGCCAGCAGCTCACGACAGGGGGCTGGTCAAGAGACCCAGTACTTC.

The CDR3 sequence is CAWSDTESSYNSPLHF. The CDR3 coding sequence is TGTGCCTGGAGTGATACAGAGAGCTCCTATAATTCACCCCTCCACTTT. The chain joins TRBV30 to TRBJ1-6; no clear D. V dropped 1 base and J dropped 0 bases, with 10 bases sitting between them. The germline gives CDR1 GTSNPN, CDR2 SVGIG (reference sequence). The CDR3 is 16 residues long.

The chain joins TRBV10-3 to TRBJ2-7; TRBD2 matches at 8 bases. J lost 4 bases, V lost 6 bases, and 2 bases had no gene match. The length of the CDR3 is 12 residues. The germline gives CDR1 ENHRY, CDR2 SYGVKD. The CDR3 DNA reads as TGTGCCATCAGGAAGCGGGAGTACGAGCAGTACTTC. It codes for CAIRKREYEQYF.